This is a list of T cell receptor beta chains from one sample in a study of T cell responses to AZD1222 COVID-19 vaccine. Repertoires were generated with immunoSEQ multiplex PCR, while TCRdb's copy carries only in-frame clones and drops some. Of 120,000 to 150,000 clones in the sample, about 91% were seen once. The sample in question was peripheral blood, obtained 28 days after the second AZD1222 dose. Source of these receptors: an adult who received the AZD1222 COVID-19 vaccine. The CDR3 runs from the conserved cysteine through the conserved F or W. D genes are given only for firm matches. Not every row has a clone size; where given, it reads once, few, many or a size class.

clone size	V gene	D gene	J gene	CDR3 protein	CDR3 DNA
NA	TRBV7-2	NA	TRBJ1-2	CASSFEGRMGYGYTF	TGTGCCAGCAGCTTCGAGGGTCGGATGGGGTATGGCTACACCTTC
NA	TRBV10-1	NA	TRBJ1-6	CASSASGVNSPLHF	TGCGCCAGCAGTGCGTCGGGTGTAAACTCACCCCTCCACTTT
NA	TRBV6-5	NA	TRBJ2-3	CASSRDLPVGDTQYF	TGTGCCAGCAGCAGGGACTTACCCGTGGGAGATACGCAGTATTTT
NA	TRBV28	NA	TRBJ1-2	CASSPPMTLNYGYTF	TGTGCCAGCAGTCCCCCGATGACCCTAAACTATGGCTACACCTTC
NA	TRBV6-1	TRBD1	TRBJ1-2	CASSERQGHYTF	TGTGCCAGCAGTGAAAGACAGGGGCACTACACCTTC
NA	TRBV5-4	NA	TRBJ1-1	CASRPGGATEAFF	TGTGCCAGCAGGCCGGGCGGGGCCACTGAAGCTTTCTTT
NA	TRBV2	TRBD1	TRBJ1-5	CASNLDRGSNQPQHF	TGTGCCAGCAACCTCGACAGGGGTAGCAATCAGCCCCAGCATTTT
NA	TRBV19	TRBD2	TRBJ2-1	CASSIATSEYNEQFF	TGTGCCAGTAGTATAGCAACTAGCGAATACAATGAGCAGTTCTTC
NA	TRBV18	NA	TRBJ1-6	CASSPGAGSNSPLHF	TGTGCCAGCTCACCAGGGGCAGGGAGTAATTCACCCCTCCACTTT
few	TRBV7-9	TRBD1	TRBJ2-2	CASSSRTGTGELFF	TGTGCCAGCAGCTCCAGGACAGGTACCGGGGAGCTGTTTTTT
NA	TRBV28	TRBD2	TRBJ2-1	CASSLLAGVYNEQFF	TGTGCCAGCAGTTTATTAGCGGGGGTTTACAATGAGCAGTTCTTC
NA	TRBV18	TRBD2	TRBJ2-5	CASSPSGGGETQYF	TGTGCCAGCTCGCCCTCGGGCGGGGGAGAGACCCAGTACTTC
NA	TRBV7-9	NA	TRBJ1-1	CASSFTEAFF	TGTGCCAGCAGCTTCACTGAAGCTTTCTTT
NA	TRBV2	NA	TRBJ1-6	CASSVRQAYSPLHF	TGTGCCAGCAGTGTGCGACAGGCCTATTCACCCCTCCACTTT
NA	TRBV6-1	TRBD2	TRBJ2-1	CASSEPFRTSYNEQFF	TGTGCCAGCAGTGAACCCTTCAGGACTAGTTACAATGAGCAGTTCTTC
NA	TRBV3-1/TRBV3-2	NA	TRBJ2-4	CASSQDAKNIQYF	TGTGCCAGCAGCCAAGATGCCAAAAACATTCAGTACTTC
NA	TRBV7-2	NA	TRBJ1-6	CASSYYTGINSPLHF	TGTGCCAGCAGCTACTATACAGGGATTAATTCGCCCCTCCACTTT
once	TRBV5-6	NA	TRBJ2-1	CASTLVRDLNEQFF	TGTGCCAGCACCCTGGTCCGGGACTTAAATGAGCAGTTCTTC
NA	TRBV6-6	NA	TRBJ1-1	CASSTGWVAMNTEAFF	TGTGCCAGCAGTACAGGGTGGGTGGCGATGAACACTGAAGCTTTCTTT
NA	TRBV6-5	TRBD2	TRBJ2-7	CASSRLAPYEQYF	TGTGCCAGCAGCAGACTAGCCCCCTACGAGCAGTACTTC
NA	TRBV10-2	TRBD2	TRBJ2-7	CASTFSGEARPYEQYF	TGCGCCAGCACCTTTAGCGGGGAAGCGCGACCTTACGAGCAGTACTTC